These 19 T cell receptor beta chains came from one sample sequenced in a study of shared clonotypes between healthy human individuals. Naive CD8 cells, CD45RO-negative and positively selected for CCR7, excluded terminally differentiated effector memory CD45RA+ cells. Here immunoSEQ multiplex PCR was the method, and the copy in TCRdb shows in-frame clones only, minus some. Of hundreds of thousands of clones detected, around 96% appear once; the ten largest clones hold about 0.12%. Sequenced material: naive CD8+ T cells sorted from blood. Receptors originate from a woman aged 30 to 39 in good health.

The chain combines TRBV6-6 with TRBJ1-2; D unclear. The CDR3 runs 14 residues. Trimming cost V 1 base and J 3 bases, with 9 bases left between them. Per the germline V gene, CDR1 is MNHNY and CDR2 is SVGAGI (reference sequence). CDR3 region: CASSYWERDYGYTF. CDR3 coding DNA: TGTGCCAGCAGTTACTGGGAGAGGGACTATGGCTACACCTTC.

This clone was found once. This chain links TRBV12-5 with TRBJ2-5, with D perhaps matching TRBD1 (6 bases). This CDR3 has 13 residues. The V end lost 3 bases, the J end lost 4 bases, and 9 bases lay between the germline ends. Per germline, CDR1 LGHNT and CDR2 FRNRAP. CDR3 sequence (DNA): TGTGCTAGTGGTTTAGGACAGCGAGAGACCCAGTACTTC. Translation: CASGLGQRETQYF.

CDR3 nucleotides: TGCGCCAGCAGCTTGATACAGTACAATGAGCAGTTCTTC. This gives the protein CASSLIQYNEQFF. This chain uses TRBV5-1 with TRBJ2-1; D remains unclear. The CDR3 has 13 residues. In germline, CDR1 is SGHRS, CDR2 YFSETQ. Between the trimmed V and J ends, which lost 1 base and 4 bases, there was a span of 6 bases. Complete variable domain (other parts from reference TRBV5-1 and TRBJ2-1): KAGVTQTPRYLIKTRGQQVTLSCSPISGHRSVSWYQQTPGQGLQFLFEYFSETQRNKGNFPGRFSGRQFSNSRSEMNVSTLELGDSALYLCASSLIQYNEQFFGPGTRLTVL.

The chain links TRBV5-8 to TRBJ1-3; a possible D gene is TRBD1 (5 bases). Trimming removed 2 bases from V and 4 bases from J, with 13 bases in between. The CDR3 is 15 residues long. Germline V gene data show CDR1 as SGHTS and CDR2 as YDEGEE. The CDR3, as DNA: TGTGCCAGCAGCTTCTGGGGGAGTGCGGGAAACACCATATATTTT. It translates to CASSFWGSAGNTIYF.

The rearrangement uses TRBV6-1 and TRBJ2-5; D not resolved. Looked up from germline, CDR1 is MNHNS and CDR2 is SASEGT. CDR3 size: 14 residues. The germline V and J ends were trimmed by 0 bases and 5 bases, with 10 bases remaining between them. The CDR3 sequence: CASSEAGFFETQYF. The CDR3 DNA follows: TGTGCCAGCAGTGAAGCGGGATTTTTCGAGACCCAGTACTTC.

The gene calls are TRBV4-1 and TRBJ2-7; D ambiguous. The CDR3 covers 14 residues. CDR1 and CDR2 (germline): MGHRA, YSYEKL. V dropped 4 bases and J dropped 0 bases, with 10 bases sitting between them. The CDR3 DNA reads TGCGCCAGCAGCCTCGGACCGAACTCCTACGAGCAGTACTTC. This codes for CASSLGPNSYEQYF.

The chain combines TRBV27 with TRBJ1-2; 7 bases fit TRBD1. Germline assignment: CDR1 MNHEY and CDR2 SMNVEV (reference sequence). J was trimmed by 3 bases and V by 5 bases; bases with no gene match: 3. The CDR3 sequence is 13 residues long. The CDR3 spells CASSQTGHYGYTF. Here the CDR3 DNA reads TGTGCCAGCAGTCAGACAGGGCACTATGGCTACACCTTC.

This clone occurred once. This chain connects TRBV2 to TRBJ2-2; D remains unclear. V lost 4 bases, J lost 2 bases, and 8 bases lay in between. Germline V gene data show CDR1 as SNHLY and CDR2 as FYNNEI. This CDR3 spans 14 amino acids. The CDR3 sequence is CASSGVLNTGELFF. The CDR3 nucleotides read TGTGCCAGCAGTGGCGTTCTTAACACCGGGGAGCTGTTTTTT.

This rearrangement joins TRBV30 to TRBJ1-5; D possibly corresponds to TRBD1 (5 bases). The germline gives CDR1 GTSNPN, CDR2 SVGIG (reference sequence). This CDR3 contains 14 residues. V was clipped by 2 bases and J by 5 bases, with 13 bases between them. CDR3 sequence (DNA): TGTGCCTGGAGTCTTACAGGTTCCCATCAGCCCCAGCATTTT. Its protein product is CAWSLTGSHQPQHF.

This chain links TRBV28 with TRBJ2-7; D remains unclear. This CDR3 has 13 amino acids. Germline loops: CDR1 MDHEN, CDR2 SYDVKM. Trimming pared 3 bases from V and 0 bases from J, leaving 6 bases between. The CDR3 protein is CASSFEDSYEQYF. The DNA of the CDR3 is TGTGCCAGCAGTTTTGAGGACTCCTACGAGCAGTACTTC. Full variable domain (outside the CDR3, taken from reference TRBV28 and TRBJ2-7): DVKVTQSSRYLVKRTGEKVFLECVQDMDHENMFWYRQDPGLGLRLIYFSYDVKMKEKGDIPEGYSVSREKKERFSLILESASTNQTSMYLCASSFEDSYEQYFGPGTRLTVT.

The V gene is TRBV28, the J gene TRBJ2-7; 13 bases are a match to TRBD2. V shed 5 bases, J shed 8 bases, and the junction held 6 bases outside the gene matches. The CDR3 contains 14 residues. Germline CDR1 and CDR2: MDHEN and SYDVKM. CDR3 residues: CASSPRTSGSKQYF. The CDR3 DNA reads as TGTGCCAGCAGTCCACGGACTAGCGGGAGTAAGCAGTACTTC.

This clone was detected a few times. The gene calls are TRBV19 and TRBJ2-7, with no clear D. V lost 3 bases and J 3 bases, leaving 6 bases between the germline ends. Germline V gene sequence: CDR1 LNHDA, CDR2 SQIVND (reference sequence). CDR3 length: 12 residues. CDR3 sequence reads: CASSMDGYEQYF. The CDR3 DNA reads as TGTGCCAGTAGTATGGACGGCTACGAGCAGTACTTC.

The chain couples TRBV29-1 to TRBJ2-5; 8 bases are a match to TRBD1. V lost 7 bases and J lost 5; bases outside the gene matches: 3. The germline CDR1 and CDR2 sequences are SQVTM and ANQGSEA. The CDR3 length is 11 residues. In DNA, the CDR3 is TGCAGCGGGACAGGGATGGAGACCCAGTACTTC. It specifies CSGTGMETQYF.

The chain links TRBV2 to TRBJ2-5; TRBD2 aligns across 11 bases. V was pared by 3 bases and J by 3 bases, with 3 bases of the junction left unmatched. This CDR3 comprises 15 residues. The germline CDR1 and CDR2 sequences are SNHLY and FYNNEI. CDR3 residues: CASSDLLAGEETQYF. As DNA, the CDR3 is TGTGCCAGCAGTGATTTACTAGCGGGAGAAGAGACCCAGTACTTC.

The CDR3 region has the DNA TGTGCCAGCAGCCCTCGTCCGACTGAAGCTTTCTTT. Translating it yields CASSPRPTEAFF. The chain carries TRBV7-9 and TRBJ1-1; D is ambiguous. The CDR3 is 12 amino acids. Germline CDR1 and CDR2: SEHNR and FQNEAQ (reference sequence). The ends were cut back, 5 bases at V and 5 bases at J, with 9 bases in the middle. Filled out from reference TRBV7-9 and TRBJ1-1, the complete variable domain reads DTGVSQNPRHKITKRGQNVTFRCDPISEHNRLYWYRQTLGQGPEFLTYFQNEAQLEKSRLLSDRFSAERPKGSFSTLEIQRTEQGDSAMYLCASSPRPTEAFFGQGTRLTVV.

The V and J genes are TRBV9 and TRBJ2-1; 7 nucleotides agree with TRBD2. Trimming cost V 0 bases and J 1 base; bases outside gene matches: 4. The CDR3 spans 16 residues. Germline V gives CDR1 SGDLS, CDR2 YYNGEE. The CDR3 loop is CASSVEGGRSYNEQFF. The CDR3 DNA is TGTGCCAGCAGCGTAGAAGGCGGGAGATCCTACAATGAGCAGTTCTTC.

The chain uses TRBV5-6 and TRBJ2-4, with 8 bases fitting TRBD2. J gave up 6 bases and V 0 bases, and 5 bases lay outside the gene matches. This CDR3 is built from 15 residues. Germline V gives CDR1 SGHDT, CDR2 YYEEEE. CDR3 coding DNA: TGTGCCAGCAGCTTGGAGTCGGGAGGGAGAAACATTCAGTACTTC. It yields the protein CASSLESGGRNIQYF.

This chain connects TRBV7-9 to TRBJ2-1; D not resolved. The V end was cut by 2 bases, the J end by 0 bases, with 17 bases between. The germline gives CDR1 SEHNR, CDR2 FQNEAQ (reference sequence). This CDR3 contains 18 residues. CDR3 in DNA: TGTGCCAGCAGCTTAAGCCCCAATAGGGAAAGCTCCTACAATGAGCAGTTCTTC. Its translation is CASSLSPNRESSYNEQFF.

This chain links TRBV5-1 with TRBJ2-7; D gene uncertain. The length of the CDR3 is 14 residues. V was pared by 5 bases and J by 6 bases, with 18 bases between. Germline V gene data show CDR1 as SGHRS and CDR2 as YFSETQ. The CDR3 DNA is TGCGCCAGCAGTTCCGGGTCCGAGACTCCCGAGCAGTACTTC. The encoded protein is CASSSGSETPEQYF. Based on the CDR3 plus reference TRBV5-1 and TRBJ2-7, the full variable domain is KAGVTQTPRYLIKTRGQQVTLSCSPISGHRSVSWYQQTPGQGLQFLFEYFSETQRNKGNFPGRFSGRQFSNSRSEMNVSTLELGDSALYLCASSSGSETPEQYFGPGTRLTVT.